This is a list of T cell receptor beta chains from one sample in a study of cytomegalovirus exposure and HLA in healthy donors. Generated by immunoSEQ multiplex PCR, the TCRdb table keeps only in-frame clones and is missing some. The sample has fewer than 150,000 clones, around 85% seen once; the top ten hold approximately 6.7%. Specimen: PBMCs. These receptors all stem from a woman aged 25 to 39 in good health and CMV-seropositive. The CDR3 runs from the conserved cysteine through the conserved F or W. The D gene is left open where the match is weak. Clone sizes are given selectively: once, few, many, or a class where the clone is expanded.

CASKRRDRGHTNTGELFF TGTGCCAGCAAGAGGAGGGACAGGGGGCACACGAACACCGGGGAGCTGTTTTTT TRBV2 . TRBD1 TRBJ2-2
CASSVGAGNNEQYF TGTGCCAGCAGCGTAGGGGCAGGGAACAACGAGCAGTACTTC TRBV9 . . TRBJ2-7
CASRSLTAELGWGLDYEQYF TGTGCCAGCAGATCCCTCACAGCGGAGCTTGGTTGGGGACTAGACTACGAGCAGTACTTC TRBV27 few TRBD2 TRBJ2-7
CASIRGGGGGYGYTF TGTGCCAGCATCAGAGGAGGGGGAGGGGGCTATGGCTACACCTTC TRBV2 . . TRBJ1-2
CASSLTPGLAGGLTDTQYF TGTGCCAGCAGCTTAACACCGGGACTAGCGGGGGGTCTGACAGATACGCAGTATTTT TRBV7-6 . TRBD2 TRBJ2-3
CASMRGGENTEAFF TGCGCCAGCATGCGGGGTGGGGAGAACACTGAAGCTTTCTTT TRBV5-1 . . TRBJ1-1
CASSEAAGYSNQPQHF TGTGCCAGCAGTGAAGCGGCAGGCTATAGCAATCAGCCCCAGCATTTT TRBV6-1 . . TRBJ1-5
CASTLAESSYNEQFF TGTGCCAGCACCTTAGCGGAGAGCTCCTACAATGAGCAGTTCTTC TRBV5-8 . . TRBJ2-1
CAIMAAGRGDEQFF TGTGCCATCATGGCCGCGGGGAGGGGCGATGAGCAGTTCTTC TRBV10-3 few TRBD2 TRBJ2-1
CSSSPDTGTDTQYF TGTTCCAGCAGCCCCGACACTGGCACAGATACGCAGTATTTT TRBV7-9 once . TRBJ2-3
CASSLGPGQSLEAFF TGCGCCAGCAGCTTAGGTCCTGGACAGTCTTTAGAAGCTTTCTTT TRBV5-1 . . TRBJ1-1
CASSLASGGPYEQYF TGCGCCAGCAGCTTGGCCTCGGGAGGCCCCTACGAGCAGTACTTC TRBV5-1 . TRBD2 TRBJ2-7
CASSISDSRFNEKLFF TGTGCCAGCAGTATATCGGACAGCCGGTTTAATGAAAAACTGTTTTTT TRBV2 . . TRBJ1-4
CASSLEGTEAFF TGCGCCAGCAGCTTAGAGGGCACTGAAGCTTTCTTT TRBV5-1 . . TRBJ1-1
CASSTPPLGLPHGAFF TGTGCCAGTAGTACGCCCCCACTGGGACTCCCTCACGGAGCTTTCTTT TRBV19 once . TRBJ1-1
CASSLGGNSGNTIYF TGCGCCAGCAGCTTGGGAGGTAACTCTGGAAACACCATATATTTT TRBV5-1 . . TRBJ1-3
CASSVRTANTEAFF TGTGCCAGCAGCGTACGGACAGCCAACACTGAAGCTTTCTTT TRBV7-9 . . TRBJ1-1
CASSLLATNEKLFF TGCGCCAGCAGCTTGCTAGCAACTAATGAAAAGCTGTTTTTT TRBV5-1 . . TRBJ1-4
CASSDRGTQYF TGTGCCAGCAGTGATAGAGGAACCCAGTACTTC TRBV6-1 . . TRBJ2-5
CASSRDKTLGYTF TGTGCCAGCAGCCGGGACAAAACCTTGGGCTACACCTTC TRBV14 . . TRBJ1-2
CASSSSGDGELFF TGTGCCAGCAGCTCCTCCGGGGACGGGGAGCTGTTTTTT TRBV9 . . TRBJ2-2
CSVTGLGNIQYF TGCAGCGTGACAGGGTTGGGAAACATTCAGTACTTC TRBV29-1 . TRBD1 TRBJ2-4
CASSFGGLTGSEQFF TGCGCCAGCAGCTTTGGGGGGTTGACCGGTAGTGAGCAGTTCTTC TRBV5-1 few . TRBJ2-1
CASSLNRQGVRNTIYF TGTGCCAGCAGTTTAAATAGGCAGGGTGTGCGAAACACCATATATTTT TRBV27 . . TRBJ1-3
CASSAGQGNYGYTF TGTGCCAGCAGCGCGGGACAGGGTAACTATGGCTACACCTTC TRBV9 . TRBD1 TRBJ1-2
CASSESGVYGYTF TGTGCCAGCAGTGAATCGGGGGTCTATGGCTACACCTTC TRBV2 . . TRBJ1-2
CASSSGGSPLHF TGTGCCAGCAGTTCGGGAGGTTCACCCCTCCACTTT TRBV7-3 . . TRBJ1-6
CASSLKLLSTDTQYF TGTGCCAGCAGTTTAAAGTTACTTAGCACAGATACGCAGTATTTT TRBV28 . . TRBJ2-3
CASSLAATGVYEQYF TGCGCCAGCAGCTTGGCCGCGACAGGGGTCTACGAGCAGTACTTC TRBV5-1 . TRBD1 TRBJ2-7
CASSGTGGYQPQHF TGTGCCAGTAGCGGGACAGGGGGCTACCAGCCCCAGCATTTT TRBV2 . TRBD1 TRBJ1-5
CASSSTTSGTYEQYF TGCGCCAGCAGCTCCACGACTAGCGGAACCTACGAGCAGTACTTC TRBV4-1 . TRBD2 TRBJ2-7
CASRPGSGTSTDTQYF TGCGCCAGCCGCCCGGGAAGCGGAACTAGCACAGATACGCAGTATTTT TRBV5-1 . . TRBJ2-3
CASSSPFPDTQYF TGTGCCAGCAGTTCCCCCTTCCCAGATACGCAGTATTTT TRBV28 . . TRBJ2-3
CASSLGVGGMYNEQFF TGCGCCAGCAGCTTGGGAGTAGGGGGCATGTACAATGAGCAGTTCTTC TRBV5-1 . TRBD1 TRBJ2-1
CASSPRREANTEAFF TGTGCCAGCAGTCCTCGACGGGAGGCGAACACTGAAGCTTTCTTT TRBV6-5 . . TRBJ1-1
CASSTRQGGGYTF TGTGCCAGCAGTACACGACAGGGGGGGGGCTACACCTTC TRBV27 . TRBD1 TRBJ1-2
CASSGGTGGYTF TGTGCCAGCAGCGGCGGGACAGGTGGCTACACCTTC TRBV7-9 . TRBD1 TRBJ1-2
CSSSSTHGEAFF TGTTCCAGCAGCTCCACCCACGGGGAAGCTTTCTTT TRBV7-9 once . TRBJ1-1
CASTAREGSYTGELFF TGCGCCAGCACGGCGCGGGAGGGCAGCTACACCGGGGAGCTGTTTTTT TRBV10-2 once TRBD2 TRBJ2-2
CASSVWPRPGNQYF TGTGCCAGCAGCGTATGGCCTCGCCCGGGTAACCAGTACTTC TRBV9 . . TRBJ2-5